This TCR beta chain appears in the sequencing data of a study of blood T cell repertoires in COVID-19 (dated by TCRdb to 2018 to 2020). Notes on the research overall: Collaborator samples came from the United States, Italy and Spain and covered acute and convalescent phases of COVID-19. The prospective study material was composed of cDNA or gDNA derived from T cells, B-cell-depleted T cells, or PBMCs. Where HLA class I and class II types were available, the types were taken from metadata supplied by the sample provider, not from assay-based typing. Deeply sampled blood TCRbeta repertoires from subjects exposed to, actively infected with, or recovered from COVID-19 were included in the dataset. Sample metadata almost always included a de-identified subject ID, COVID-19 status, age in years and sex. A freely available public database, intended as a resource for researchers studying the immune response to SARS-CoV-2, is where the repertoires were released. The samples were drawn from two sources: the first 160 participants of the ongoing ImmuneRACE study, and 950 to 1,500 subjects contributed by 6 global collaborators.

With respect to this clone: Its antigen is unknown. Within one base of it there is no much larger clone, and no base qualities were kept.

One collaborating source in Seattle enrolled patients while the patients were actively infected and followed the patients over time throughout the course of disease. Collaborating institutions collected whole blood in K2EDTA tubes following their own protocols. For TCRbeta analysis, collaborator samples were shipped as frozen whole blood, as isolated PBMCs, or as DNA extracted from either sample type. The immunoSEQ Assay, a bias-controlled multiplex PCR, was used to amplify TCRbeta CDR3 regions from genomic DNA. In the authors' own workflow: Within the assay, amplification of reference gene primers was used to estimate how many nucleated cells each sample contained. To quantify the absolute abundance of each unique TCRbeta CDR3 rearrangement, sequence reads were collapsed and filtered. For each sample, productive Simpson clonality was calculated as the square root of Simpson's diversity index over productive rearrangements. This is the immuneACCESS table as TCRdb keeps it, with only in-frame sequences that have V and J called. A part of the clones is gone; compared with another copy, unresolved V genes explain less than half, and the rest is unexplained. The DNA gave D and trimming, while V, J and clone size come from that table. The table for this sample lists under 450,000 clones; 88% of them were counted only once. The top ten clones comprise roughly an eighth of the sample.

From a lookup of the germline V gene, CDR1 and CDR2 are SGHTA and FQGTGA. The CDR3 runs 19 residues from the cysteine to the phenylalanine. Only CDR3 DNA is held: 57 bases, read in frame from base 1. Trimming leaves V shorter by 5 bases and J shorter by 3 bases, with the junction holding 19 bases beyond the gene matches. What the study reported, not specific to this receptor: The quantity of clinical and demographic metadata differed by source and by participant and was supplied without curation.

The source material was peripheral blood. The rearranged chain carries TRBV7-3 and TRBJ1-1, and TRBD1 matches 9 of the central bases. The origin of this receptor is a woman aged 50 to 60 with COVID-19, enrolled during active disease. The base sequence is TGTGCCAGCAGCCCCACTTCGGGGGGACAGGGCCTCAGGGACACTGAAGCTTTCTTT. It translates to CASSPTSGGQGLRDTEAFF.